The text below deals with one TCR beta chain. The target antigen is unknown. The germline gives CDR1 SEHNR, CDR2 FQNEAQ (reference sequence). V gave up 1 base and J gave up 6 bases, with 9 bases separating them. CDR3 size: 13 residues. This sample was taken from a study of T cell repertoires in cytomegalovirus infection. Study-level background: Used in the study were CMV epitopes, some recently identified and HLA-C-restricted, others well-studied and HLA-B-restricted. Public TCR beta signature analysis indicated the presence of both CMV infection and matching HLA type.

General observations from the study: Predominance within the ex vivo response was attributable to HLA-C-restricted CMV-specific TCR beta clonotypes.

TCRdb recomputed calls from the reads with MiXCR, one row per CDR3 protein. The table records tens of thousands of distinct CDR3 sequences, roughly 28% of them present only once. This clonotype was sampled from a human donor in good health (CMV status not recorded). Some clones in this sample may be carry-over from other donors' samples. The sequencing used CD8+ T cells from cultured PBMCs, collected from culture after CMV antigen stimulation. V and J are TRBV7-9 and TRBJ1-1; D not resolved. This chain's CDR3 is CASSLEAGAEAFF. The CDR3, as DNA: TGTGCCAGCAGCTTAGAGGCTGGGGCTGAAGCTTTCTTT. Looking up the rest from reference TRBV7-9 and TRBJ1-1 gives the full variable domain: DTGVSQNPRHKITKRGQNVTFRCDPISEHNRLYWYRQTLGQGPEFLTYFQNEAQLEKSRLLSDRFSAERPKGSFSTLEIQRTEQGDSAMYLCASSLEAGAEAFFGQGTRLTVV.